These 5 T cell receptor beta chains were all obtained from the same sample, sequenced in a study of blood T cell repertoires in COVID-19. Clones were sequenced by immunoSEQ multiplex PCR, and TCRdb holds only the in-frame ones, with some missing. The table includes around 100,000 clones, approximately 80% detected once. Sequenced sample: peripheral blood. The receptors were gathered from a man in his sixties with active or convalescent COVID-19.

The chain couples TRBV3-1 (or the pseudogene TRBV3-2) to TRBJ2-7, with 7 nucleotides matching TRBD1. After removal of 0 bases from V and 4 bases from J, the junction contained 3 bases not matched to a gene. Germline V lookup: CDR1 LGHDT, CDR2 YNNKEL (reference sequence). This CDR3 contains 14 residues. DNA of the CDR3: TGTGCCAGCAGCCAAGAGACAGGGTGGTACGAGCAGTACGTC. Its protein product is CASSQETGWYEQYV.

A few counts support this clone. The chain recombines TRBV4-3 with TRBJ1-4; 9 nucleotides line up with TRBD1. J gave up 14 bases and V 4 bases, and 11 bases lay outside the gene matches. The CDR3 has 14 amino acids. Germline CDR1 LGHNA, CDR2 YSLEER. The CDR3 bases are TGCGCCAGCAGCCTCGACAGGGGGAGTGGGGGGCTGTTTTTT. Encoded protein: CASSLDRGSGGLFF.

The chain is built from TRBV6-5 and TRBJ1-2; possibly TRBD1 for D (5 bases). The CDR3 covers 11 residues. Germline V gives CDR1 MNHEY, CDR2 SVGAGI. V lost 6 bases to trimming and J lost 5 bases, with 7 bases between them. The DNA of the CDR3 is TGTGCCAGCAGGGGGCTTTATGGCTACACCTTC. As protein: CASRGLYGYTF.

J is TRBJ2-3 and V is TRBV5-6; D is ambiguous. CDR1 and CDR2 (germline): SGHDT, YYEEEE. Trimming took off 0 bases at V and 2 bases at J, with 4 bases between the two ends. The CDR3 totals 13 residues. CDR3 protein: CASSLAVTDTQYF. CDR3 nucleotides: TGTGCCAGCAGCTTGGCCGTCACAGATACGCAGTATTTT.

Here the CDR3 reads CATSDRRNTEAFF. CDR3 in DNA: TGTGCCACCAGTGATAGGAGGAACACTGAAGCTTTCTTT. The rearrangement uses TRBV24-1 and TRBJ1-1, with D uncertain. The V gene's germline CDR1 is KGHDR and CDR2 SFDVKD. The V end lost 3 bases, the J end lost 1 base, and 5 bases lay between the germline ends. The CDR3 has 13 residues.